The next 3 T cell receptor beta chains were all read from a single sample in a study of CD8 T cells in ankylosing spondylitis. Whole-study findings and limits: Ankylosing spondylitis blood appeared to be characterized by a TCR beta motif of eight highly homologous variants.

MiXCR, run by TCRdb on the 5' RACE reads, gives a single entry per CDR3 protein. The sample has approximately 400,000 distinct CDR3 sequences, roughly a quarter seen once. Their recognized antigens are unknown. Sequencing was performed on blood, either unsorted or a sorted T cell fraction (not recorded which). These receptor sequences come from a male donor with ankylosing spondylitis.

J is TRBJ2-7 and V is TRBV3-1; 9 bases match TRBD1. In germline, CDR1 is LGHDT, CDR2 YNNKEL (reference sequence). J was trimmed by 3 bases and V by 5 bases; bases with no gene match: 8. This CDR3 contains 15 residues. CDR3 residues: CASSTNGGQGYEQYV. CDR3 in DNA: TGTGCCAGCAGCACCAACGGGGGACAGGGCTACGAGCAGTACGTC.

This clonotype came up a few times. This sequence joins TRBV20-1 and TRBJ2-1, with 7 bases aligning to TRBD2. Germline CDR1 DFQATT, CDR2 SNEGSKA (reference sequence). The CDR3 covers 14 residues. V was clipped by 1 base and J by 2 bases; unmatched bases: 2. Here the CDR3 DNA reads TGCAGTGCTAGAGGCGGGAGCGCCTACAATGAGCAGTTCTTC. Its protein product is CSARGGSAYNEQFF.

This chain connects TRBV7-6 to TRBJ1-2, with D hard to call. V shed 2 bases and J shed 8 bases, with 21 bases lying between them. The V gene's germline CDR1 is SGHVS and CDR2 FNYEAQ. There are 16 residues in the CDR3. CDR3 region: CASSLNIGEAREGYTF. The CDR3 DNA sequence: TGTGCCAGCAGCTTAAACATCGGGGAGGCCCGGGAGGGCTACACCTTC.